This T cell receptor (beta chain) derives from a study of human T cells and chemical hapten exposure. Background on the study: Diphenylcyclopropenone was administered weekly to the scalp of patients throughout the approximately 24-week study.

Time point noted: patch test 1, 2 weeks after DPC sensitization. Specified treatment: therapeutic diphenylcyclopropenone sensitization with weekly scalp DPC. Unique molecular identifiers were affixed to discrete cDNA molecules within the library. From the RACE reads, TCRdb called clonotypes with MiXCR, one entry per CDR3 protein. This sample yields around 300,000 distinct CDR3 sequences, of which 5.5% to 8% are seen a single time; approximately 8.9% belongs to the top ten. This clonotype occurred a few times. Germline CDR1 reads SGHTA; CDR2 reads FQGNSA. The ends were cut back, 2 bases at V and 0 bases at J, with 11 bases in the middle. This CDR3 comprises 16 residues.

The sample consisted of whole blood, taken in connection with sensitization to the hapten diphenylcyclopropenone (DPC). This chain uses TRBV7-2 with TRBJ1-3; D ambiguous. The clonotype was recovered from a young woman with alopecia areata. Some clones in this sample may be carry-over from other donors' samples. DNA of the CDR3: TGTGCCAGCAGCTTATCCGCCAGACCCTCTGGAAACACCATATATTTT. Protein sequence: CASSLSARPSGNTIYF.